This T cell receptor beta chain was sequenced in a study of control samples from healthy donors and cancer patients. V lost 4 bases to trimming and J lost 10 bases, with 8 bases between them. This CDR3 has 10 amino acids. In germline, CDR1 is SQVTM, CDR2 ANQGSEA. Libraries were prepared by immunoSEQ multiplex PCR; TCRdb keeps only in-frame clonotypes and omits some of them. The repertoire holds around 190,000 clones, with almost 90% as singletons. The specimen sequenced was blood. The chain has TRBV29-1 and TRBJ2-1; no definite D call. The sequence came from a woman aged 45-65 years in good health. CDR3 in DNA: TGCAGCGTTGCCGATTGGGAGCAGTTCTTC. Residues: CSVADWEQFF.